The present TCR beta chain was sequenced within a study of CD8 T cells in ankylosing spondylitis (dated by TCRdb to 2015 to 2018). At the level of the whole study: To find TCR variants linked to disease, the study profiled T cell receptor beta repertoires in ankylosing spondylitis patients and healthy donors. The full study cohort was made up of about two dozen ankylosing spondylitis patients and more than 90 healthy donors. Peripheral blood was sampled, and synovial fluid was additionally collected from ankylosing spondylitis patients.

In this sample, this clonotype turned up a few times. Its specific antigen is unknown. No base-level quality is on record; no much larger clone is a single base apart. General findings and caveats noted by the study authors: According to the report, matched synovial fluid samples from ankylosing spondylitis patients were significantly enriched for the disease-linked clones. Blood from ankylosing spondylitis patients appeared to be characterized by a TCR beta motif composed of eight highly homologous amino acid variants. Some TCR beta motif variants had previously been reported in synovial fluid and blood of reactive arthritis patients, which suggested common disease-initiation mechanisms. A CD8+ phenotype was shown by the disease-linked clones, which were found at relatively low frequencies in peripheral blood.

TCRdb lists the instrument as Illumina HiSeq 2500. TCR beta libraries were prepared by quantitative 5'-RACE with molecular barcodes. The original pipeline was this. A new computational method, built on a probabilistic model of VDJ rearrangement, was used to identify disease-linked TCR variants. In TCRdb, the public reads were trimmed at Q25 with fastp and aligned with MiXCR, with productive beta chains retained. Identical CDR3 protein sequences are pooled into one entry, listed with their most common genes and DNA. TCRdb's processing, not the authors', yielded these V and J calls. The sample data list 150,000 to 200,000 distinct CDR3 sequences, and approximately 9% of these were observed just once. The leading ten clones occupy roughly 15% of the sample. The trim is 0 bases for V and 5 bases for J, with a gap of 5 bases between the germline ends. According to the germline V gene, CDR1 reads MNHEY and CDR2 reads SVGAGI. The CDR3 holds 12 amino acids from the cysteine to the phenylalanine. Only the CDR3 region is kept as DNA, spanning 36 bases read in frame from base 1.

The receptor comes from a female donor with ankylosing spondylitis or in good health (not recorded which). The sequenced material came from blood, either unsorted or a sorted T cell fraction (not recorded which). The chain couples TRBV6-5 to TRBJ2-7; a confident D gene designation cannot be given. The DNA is TGTGCCAGCAGTTACTCGAGGAACGAGCAGTACTTC. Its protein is CASSYSRNEQYF.